This T cell receptor beta chain was sequenced during a study of neurological immune-mediated disorders. The CDR3 covers 16 residues. From germline, CDR1 is SGHKS and CDR2 YYEKEE (reference sequence). Between the trimmed V and J ends, which lost 1 base and 7 bases, there was a span of 21 bases. The cDNA was synthesized by means of template-switch 5'RACE, which was carried out with 10-nucleotide random UMIs. MiXCR, run by TCRdb on the 5' RACE reads, gives a single entry per CDR3 protein. The sample lists 45,000 to 65,000 distinct CDR3 sequences, around 3.4% occurring once. This clonotype qualifies as medium-sized.

Sequences were obtained from PBMCs. This chain links TRBV5-5 with TRBJ2-7, with a possible D match to TRBD2 (6 bases). The receptor was isolated from a man aged 40-55 years with multiple sclerosis. Written as DNA, the CDR3 is TGTGCCAGCAGCTTGAAAGAGGGACTTACTGGTATGGAGCAGTACTTC. This sequence encodes CASSLKEGLTGMEQYF.